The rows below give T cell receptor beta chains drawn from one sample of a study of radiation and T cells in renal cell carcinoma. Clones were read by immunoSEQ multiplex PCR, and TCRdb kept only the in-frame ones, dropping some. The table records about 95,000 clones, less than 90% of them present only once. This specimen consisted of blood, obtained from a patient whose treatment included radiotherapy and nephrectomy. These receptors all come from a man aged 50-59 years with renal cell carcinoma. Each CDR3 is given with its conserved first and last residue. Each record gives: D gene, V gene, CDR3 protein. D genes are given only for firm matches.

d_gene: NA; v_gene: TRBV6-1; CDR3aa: CASSERAGPGNYGYTF
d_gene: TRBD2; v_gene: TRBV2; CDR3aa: CASKPSGPQETQYF
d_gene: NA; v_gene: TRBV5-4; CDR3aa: CASSLQGPNYGYTF
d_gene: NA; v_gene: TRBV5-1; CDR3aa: CASSPGRQEYGYTF
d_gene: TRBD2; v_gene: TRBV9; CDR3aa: CASSADGDYYTGELFF
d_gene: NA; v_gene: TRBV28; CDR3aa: CATGKAGGTEAFF
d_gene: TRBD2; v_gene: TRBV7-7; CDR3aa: CASSLGGLGNEQFF
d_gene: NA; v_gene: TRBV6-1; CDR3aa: CASSEAGLSYEQYF
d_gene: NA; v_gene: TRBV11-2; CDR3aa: CASSSWNYGYTF
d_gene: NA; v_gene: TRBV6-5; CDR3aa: CASSYSTGTTGELFF
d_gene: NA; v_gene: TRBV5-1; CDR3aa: CASSLGWGENTEAFF
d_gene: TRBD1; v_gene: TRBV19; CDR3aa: CASSARPLGQQVTYEQYF
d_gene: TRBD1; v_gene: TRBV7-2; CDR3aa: CASSFPGTGGNIQYF
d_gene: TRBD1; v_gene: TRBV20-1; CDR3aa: CSAWDRVEQFF
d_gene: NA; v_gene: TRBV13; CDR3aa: CASSLETKGYNEQFF
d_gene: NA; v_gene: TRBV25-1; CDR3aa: CASSECVGCEQYF
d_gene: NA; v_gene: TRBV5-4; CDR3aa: CASSPGQTNEKLFF
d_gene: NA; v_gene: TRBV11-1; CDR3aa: CASSSYRAPEAFF
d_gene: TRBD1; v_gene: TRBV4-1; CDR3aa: CASSQVRDSSVSKLFF
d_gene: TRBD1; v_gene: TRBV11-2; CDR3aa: CASSPISRRTGQTYEQYF
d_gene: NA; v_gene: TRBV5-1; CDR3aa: CASSLGDFGPETQYF
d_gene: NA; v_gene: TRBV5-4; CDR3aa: CASSSDRFYNEQFF
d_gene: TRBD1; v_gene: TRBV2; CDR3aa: CASSTDRGQEKLFF
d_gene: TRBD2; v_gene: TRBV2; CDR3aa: CASRGLAGLQFF
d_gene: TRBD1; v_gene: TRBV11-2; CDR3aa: CASSQATGRYEQYF
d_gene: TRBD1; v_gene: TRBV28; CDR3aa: CASRGQGAYEQYF
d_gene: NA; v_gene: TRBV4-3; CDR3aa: CASSQAVSRSGDTQYF
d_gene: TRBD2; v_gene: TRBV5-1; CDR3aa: CASSLALAGGAYEQYF
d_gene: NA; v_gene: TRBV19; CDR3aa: CASRSRTRGNTGELFF
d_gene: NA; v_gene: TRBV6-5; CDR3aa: CASSPSEETQYF
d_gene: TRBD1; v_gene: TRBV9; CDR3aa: CASSVGTGGHYNEQFF
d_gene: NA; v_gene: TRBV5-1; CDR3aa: CASRVNSDSHYNEQFF
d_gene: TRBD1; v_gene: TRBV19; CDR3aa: CASSSTGTGATYSNQPQHF
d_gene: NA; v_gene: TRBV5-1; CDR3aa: CASSLMSGGTDTQYF
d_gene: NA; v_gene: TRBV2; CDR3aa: CASSEQEVRGNQPQHF
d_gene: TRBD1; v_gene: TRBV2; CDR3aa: CASSRDSPEAFF
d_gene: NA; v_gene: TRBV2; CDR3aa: CASSREGNQPQHF
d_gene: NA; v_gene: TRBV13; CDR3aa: CASSLGLADTQYF